The 5 T cell receptor beta chains listed next were all sequenced from one sample in a study of cytomegalovirus exposure and HLA in healthy donors. Some clones are missing from TCRdb's copy, which holds only in-frame ones; the method was immunoSEQ multiplex PCR. The sample has 150,000 to 200,000 clones; about 81% are singletons. Sequenced input: PBMCs. The receptors were sampled from a woman aged 25-40 years in good health and CMV-seronegative.

This clone was observed a few times. V gene TRBV18 combines with J gene TRBJ2-3, with 8 bases aligning to TRBD2. The ends lost 3 bases at V and 2 bases at J; junction bases unmatched: 7. This CDR3 region has 16 residues. Germline V gene data show CDR1 as KGHSH and CDR2 as LQKENI. CDR3 protein: CASSPPGGGTTDTQYF. CDR3 coding DNA: TGTGCCAGCTCACCCCCCGGCGGGGGGACCACAGATACGCAGTATTTT.

The V gene is TRBV7-9, the J gene TRBJ1-2, with a tentative D call TRBD1 (6 bases). The CDR3 contains 14 residues. Trimming left V 7 bases short and J 4 bases short, with 16 bases between. Germline-derived CDR1 and CDR2 are SEHNR and FQNEAQ (reference sequence). The CDR3 region has the DNA TGTGCCAGCAACAACAGGGTCCTCTCCTATGGCTACACCTTC. The encoded protein is CASNNRVLSYGYTF.

The V gene is TRBV6-6, the J gene TRBJ2-5; a weak D match, TRBD2 (7 bases). CDR3 length equals 16 residues. Trimming left V 2 bases short and J 3 bases short, with 16 bases between. Germline CDR1 and CDR2: MNHNY and SVGAGI (reference sequence). This CDR3 is CASSYRDGGPKETQYF. CDR3 bases: TGTGCCAGCAGTTACAGGGACGGGGGGCCAAAAGAGACCCAGTACTTC.

The chain has TRBV29-1 and TRBJ2-7, with D possibly being TRBD1 (6 bases). The V end was cut by 6 bases, the J end by 2 bases, with 11 bases between. CDR3 length: 12 amino acids. Per germline, CDR1 SQVTM and CDR2 ANQGSEA. DNA for the CDR3: TGCAGCGTCGAGGACAGCCCCTACGAGCAGTACTTC. As protein: CSVEDSPYEQYF.

The count of this clone is one. This sequence joins TRBV6-1 and TRBJ2-1; D is possibly TRBD2 (5 bases). The length of the CDR3 is 15 residues. Trimming cost V 1 base and J 7 bases, with 14 bases left between them. Germline assignment: CDR1 MNHNS and CDR2 SASEGT. DNA of the CDR3: TGTGCCAGCAGTGAAGGGGCAAGAGAGGGAAATGAGCAGTTCTTC. Residues: CASSEGAREGNEQFF.